This TCR beta chain was recorded in a study of cytomegalovirus exposure and HLA in healthy donors. Background on the study: Genetic ancestry analysis placed 75% to 85% of the 400 or so donors that were genotyped in the Caucasian-associated cluster.

With 60 Vbeta and 13 Jbeta primers, the PCR was carried out. Assay used: immunoSEQ multiplex PCR; TCRdb lists only in-frame clones, some missing. The sample yields about 160,000 clones, about 80% seen once. Whole-study results and caveats: Productive rates of about 87% or about 30% were seen for most TCR beta V segments in an earlier analysis. Later analysis associated a missense DCLRE1C variant with TCR beta V- and J-gene trimming. An assumption of roughly uniform sequencing depth across donors underlay the presence/absence analyses.

A word on this clone: Antigen specificity is unknown.

With 0 bases removed from V and 5 bases from J, the gap between germline ends came to 11 bases. In germline, CDR1 is SGDLS, CDR2 YYNGEE. CDR3 length: 14 residues. The chain has TRBV9 and TRBJ1-2; D not certain. The TCR sequence derives from a man between 25 and 39 years old in good health and CMV-seropositive. The sample comprised PBMCs. The CDR3 spells CASSVDHRGYGYTF. CDR3 coding DNA: TGTGCCAGCAGCGTAGATCATCGAGGTTATGGCTACACCTTC.